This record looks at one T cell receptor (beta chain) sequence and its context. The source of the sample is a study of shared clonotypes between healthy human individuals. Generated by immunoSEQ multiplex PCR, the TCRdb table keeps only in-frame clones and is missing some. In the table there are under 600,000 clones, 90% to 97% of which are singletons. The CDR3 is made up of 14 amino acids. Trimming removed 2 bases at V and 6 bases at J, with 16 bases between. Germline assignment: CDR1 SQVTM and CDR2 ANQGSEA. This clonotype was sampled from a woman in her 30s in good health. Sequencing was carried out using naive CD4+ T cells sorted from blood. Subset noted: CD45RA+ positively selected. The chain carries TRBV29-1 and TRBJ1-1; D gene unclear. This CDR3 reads CSVERPFEIAEAFF. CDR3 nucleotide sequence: TGCAGCGTTGAAAGGCCTTTCGAGATCGCTGAAGCTTTCTTT.